This T cell receptor beta chain is from a study of cytomegalovirus exposure and HLA in healthy donors. The PCR used 60 Vbeta and 13 Jbeta primers. Measured with immunoSEQ multiplex PCR; TCRdb has only the in-frame clones, and not every one. The sample records under 130,000 clones, almost 80% being singletons. Germline lookup yields CDR1 SGHVS and CDR2 FQNEAQ. The ends were cut back, 1 base at V and 9 bases at J, with 19 bases in the middle. The CDR3 contains 16 residues. J is TRBJ2-1 and V is TRBV7-8, with a tentative D call TRBD2 (5 bases). The TCR was taken from a man aged 50-59 years in good health and CMV-seropositive. Sample: PBMCs. The CDR3 nucleotides read TGTGCCAGCAGCTTAGGCTGGGCGGCCGGAGGAGGTGAGCAGTTCTTC. It is translated as CASSLGWAAGGGEQFF.